This T cell receptor beta chain appears in the sequencing data of a study of molecular identifiers for immune sequencing clone quantification. Across the whole study: In replicates, RNA taken from 20,000 or 100,000 naive CD8 cells was divided five ways, and four portions underwent sequencing. Findings and limits, study-wide: In naive cells, under 1% of molecules belonged to clones above 20 RNA copies, against over 97% in effector cells.

Ten or more counts support this clonotype. Its antigen is unknown. TCRdb ran MiXCR on the PCR reads and lists one entry per CDR3 protein. Among approximately 20,000 distinct CDR3 sequences listed, 20% to 25% were seen once. The germline V and J ends were trimmed by 1 base and 6 bases, with 6 bases remaining between them. The CDR3 is made up of 12 amino acids. Germline V gene data show CDR1 as LGHNA and CDR2 as YNFKEQ. The receptor comes from a human donor in good health. Some libraries in this study had Jurkat cell RNA spiked in. The specimen was naive CD8+ T cells from blood, with Jurkat cell RNA spiked in. Regarding subset: FACS-sorted CD8+CD4-CCR7+CD45RA+ naive T cells. The chain recombines TRBV4-2 with TRBJ1-1, with unresolved D. In DNA, the CDR3 is TGTGCCAGCAGCCAAGTAGGAGCTGAAGCTTTCTTT. This codes for CASSQVGAEAFF.